One and the same sample provided the 23 T cell receptor beta chains below, sequenced in a study of T cells in Graves' hyperthyroidism and ophthalmopathy. TCR beta CDR3 regions were amplified from RNA. Carried out on the TCR CDR3, a first-round RT-PCR used the HTBI primer set. TCRdb analysed the multiplex PCR reads with MiXCR anew, one entry per CDR3 protein. The table lists roughly 570,000 distinct CDR3 sequences, 40% to 55% of them singletons. Input material: peripheral blood or thyroid tissue (not recorded which). Source of these receptors: a woman between 18 and 30 years old with Graves' hyperthyroidism.

A word on this clonotype: Its ends do not fully match the called genes, so a read error is possible. The V call is TRBV20-1, the J call TRBJ2-7; 11 bases are a match to TRBD2. This CDR3 spans 13 amino acids. Germline V gene data show CDR1 as DFQATT and CDR2 as SNEGSKA (reference sequence). In DNA form, the CDR3 reads TGCAGCGCTAGTAGCGGGAGGGACTACGAGCAGTACTTC. This sequence encodes CSASSGRDYEQYF.

This chain links TRBV24-1 with TRBJ1-2; TRBD1 agrees at 9 bases. This CDR3 has 16 residues. Germline CDR1 KGHDR, CDR2 SFDVKD. Unmatched junction bases numbered 7, after V lost 5 bases and J lost 1 base. The CDR3 region has the DNA TGTGCCACCAGTGCCACGCGACAGGGGGATAACTATGGCTACACCTTC. This codes for CATSATRQGDNYGYTF.

DNA for the CDR3: TGTGCCAGCAGCCATGGGACAGCAACCGAAAAACTGTTTTTT. This sequence encodes CASSHGTATEKLFF. The chain joins TRBV7-9 to TRBJ1-4; 7 nucleotides align to TRBD1. In germline, CDR1 is SEHNR, CDR2 FQNEAQ (reference sequence). V shed 5 bases and J 8 bases; nucleotides not matched to a gene: 8. The CDR3 contains 14 residues. The full variable domain, rest sourced from reference TRBV7-9 and TRBJ1-4, is DTGVSQNPRHKITKRGQNVTFRCDPISEHNRLYWYRQTLGQGPEFLTYFQNEAQLEKSRLLSDRFSAERPKGSFSTLEIQRTEQGDSAMYLCASSHGTATEKLFFGSGTQLSVL.

A note on this clonotype: A much larger clone differs by one base, so this may be a read error. The CDR3 protein is CASSQVKANHGYTF. CDR3 DNA: TGTGCCAGCAGCCAAGTAAAGGCGAACCATGGCTACACCTTC. V gene TRBV4-2 combines with J gene TRBJ1-2, with D unresolved. Looked up from germline, CDR1 is LGHNA and CDR2 is YNFKEQ. Trimming took 1 base from V and 6 from J, leaving 12 bases between them. The length of the CDR3 is 14 residues.

CDR3 in amino acids: CASSTPGLGSELFF. The CDR3, as DNA: TGTGCCAGCAGTACCCCGGGACTCGGGTCCGAGCTGTTTTTT. The chain has TRBV27 and TRBJ2-2, with D tentatively TRBD2 (6 bases). The V gene's germline CDR1 is MNHEY and CDR2 SMNVEV (reference sequence). V gave up 5 bases and J gave up 11 bases, with 18 bases separating them. The CDR3 sequence is 14 residues long.

The table lists this clonotype with many counts. The chain recombines TRBV19 with TRBJ1-5, with 9 bases matching TRBD1. V lost 4 bases to trimming and J lost 2 bases; unmatched junction nucleotides: 12. Germline V gives CDR1 LNHDA, CDR2 SQIVND (reference sequence). The CDR3 loop spans 18 amino acids. CDR3 sequence reads: CASSKAYLTGGGNQPQHF. The DNA of the CDR3 is TGTGCCAGTAGTAAAGCCTATTTGACAGGGGGTGGCAATCAGCCCCAGCATTTT.

This clonotype was detected ten times or more. This chain connects TRBV7-2 to TRBJ1-1; D possibly corresponds to TRBD1 (5 bases). The germline gives CDR1 SGHTA, CDR2 FQGNSA. The CDR3 covers 17 residues. Between the trimmed V and J ends, which lost 4 bases and 5 bases, there was a span of 23 bases. The CDR3 protein is CASSYPRAGKGKTEAFF. The CDR3 nucleotides are TGTGCCAGCAGCTACCCAAGGGCAGGGAAAGGTAAAACTGAAGCTTTCTTT.

V is TRBV19 and J is TRBJ1-5; no reliable D call. Germline assignment: CDR1 LNHDA and CDR2 SQIVND (reference sequence). The CDR3 totals 16 residues. Trimming removed 9 bases from V and 2 bases from J, with 20 bases in between. The CDR3 loop reads CASKLAGGNRNQPQHF. The DNA of the CDR3 is TGTGCCAGCAAACTAGCGGGAGGGAATCGCAATCAGCCCCAGCATTTT.

The chain has TRBV12-3 or TRBV12-4 and TRBJ2-7; no definite D call. V lost 7 bases and J 2 bases, leaving 15 bases between the germline ends. The CDR3 is 14 residues long. The CDR3 region is CASTRTRLPYEQYF. Written as DNA, the CDR3 is TGTGCCAGCACCCGAACGCGGTTGCCCTACGAGCAGTACTTC.

The chain carries TRBV29-1 and TRBJ1-2, with D tentatively TRBD1 (6 bases). This CDR3 is 12 amino acids long. Trimming pared 7 bases from V and 8 bases from J, leaving 17 bases between. Germline V gives CDR1 SQVTM, CDR2 ANQGSEA. The CDR3 DNA reads as TGCAGCGCCTACCAGGACAGTGCCGGCTACACCTTC. Protein product: CSAYQDSAGYTF.

This chain uses TRBV2 with TRBJ2-3, with D maybe TRBD1 (6 bases). The CDR3 consists of 14 residues. The germline V and J ends were trimmed by 7 bases and 1 base, with 12 bases remaining between them. Germline lookup yields CDR1 SNHLY and CDR2 FYNNEI. CDR3 region: CASKRQDGTDTQYF. CDR3 coding DNA: TGTGCCAGCAAAAGACAGGATGGCACAGATACGCAGTATTTT.

This clonotype occurred many times. The gene calls are TRBV19 and TRBJ2-7; 8 positions match TRBD1. After removal of 4 bases from V and 6 bases from J, the junction contained 11 bases not matched to a gene. The germline gives CDR1 LNHDA, CDR2 SQIVND (reference sequence). This CDR3 spans 15 amino acids. The CDR3: CASSKAGTGKREQYF. The CDR3 nucleotides read TGTGCCAGTAGTAAGGCCGGGACAGGAAAACGCGAGCAGTACTTC.

The table lists this clonotype with many counts. Here the CDR3 DNA reads TGTGCCAGCAGACTGGACAGGGGGAGAGAGACCCAGTACTTC. It is translated as CASRLDRGRETQYF. J is TRBJ2-5 and V is TRBV27; TRBD1 matches 10 bases. Trimming at V came to 6 bases and at J to 4 bases, leaving 5 bases not matched to a gene. Germline V gene lookup returns CDR1 MNHEY and CDR2 SMNVEV (reference sequence). This CDR3 is 14 amino acids long.

The chain carries TRBV7-9 and TRBJ1-2; D is undetermined. Germline assignment: CDR1 SEHNR and CDR2 FQNEAQ (reference sequence). The length of the CDR3 is 14 residues. V dropped 5 bases and J dropped 8 bases, with 18 bases sitting between them. The CDR3 is CASSTRPGLAGYTF. As DNA, the CDR3 is TGTGCCAGCAGCACCCGGCCCGGACTAGCGGGCTACACCTTC.

The rearrangement joins TRBV7-2 to TRBJ2-7, with 12 positions matching TRBD2. This CDR3 has 16 amino acids. V shed 1 base, J shed 4 bases, and the junction held 5 bases outside the gene matches. CDR1 SGHTA and CDR2 FQGNSA come from the germline V gene. The CDR3 DNA is TGTGCCAGCAGCTTAGTCCTAGCGGGAGGGGCTTACGAGCAGTACTTC. This codes for CASSLVLAGGAYEQYF. Looking up the rest from reference TRBV7-2 and TRBJ2-7 gives the full variable domain: GAGVSQSPSNKVTEKGKDVELRCDPISGHTALYWYRQSLGQGLEFLIYFQGNSAPDKSGLPSDRFSAERTGGSVSTLTIQRTQQEDSAVYLCASSLVLAGGAYEQYFGPGTRLTVT.

This clonotype was observed at least ten times. The chain recombines TRBV6-1 with TRBJ2-7; no firm D call. Germline CDR1 and CDR2: MNHNS and SASEGT. Trimming removed 3 bases at V and 2 bases at J, with 5 bases between. The CDR3 is made up of 12 amino acids. The CDR3 spells CASSDPTYEQYF. CDR3 DNA: TGTGCCAGCAGTGATCCTACCTACGAGCAGTACTTC.

This clonotype appeared many times. The J gene is TRBJ1-2, the V gene TRBV2; no definite D call. The CDR3 has 8 amino acids. V was trimmed by 7 bases and J by 6 bases, leaving 0 bases between them. Germline V lookup: CDR1 SNHLY, CDR2 FYNNEI. The CDR3 sequence is CASNGYTF. In DNA form, the CDR3 reads TGTGCCAGCAATGGCTACACCTTC.

This clonotype was counted only a few times. The chain employs TRBV19 and TRBJ2-3; D not certain. Germline CDR1 is LNHDA and CDR2 is SQIVND (reference sequence). V lost 2 bases to trimming and J lost 0 bases, with 9 bases between them. The CDR3 has 15 amino acids. The chain's CDR3 is CASSILSSSTDTQYF. CDR3 DNA sequence: TGTGCCAGTAGTATACTGAGCTCAAGCACAGATACGCAGTATTTT. Using reference TRBV19 and TRBJ2-3 for the parts outside the CDR3, the full variable domain is DGGITQSPKYLFRKEGQNVTLSCEQNLNHDAMYWYRQDPGQGLRLIYYSQIVNDFQKGDIAEGYSVSREKKESFPLTVTSAQKNPTAFYLCASSILSSSTDTQYFGPGTRLTVL.

This clonotype has at least ten counts. The CDR3 is CASSVEDSSYEQYF. CDR3 bases: TGTGCCAGCAGCGTAGAGGACAGCTCCTACGAGCAGTACTTC. V is TRBV9 and J is TRBJ2-7, with D possibly TRBD1 on 6 matching bases. The CDR3 has 14 amino acids. Germline assignment: CDR1 SGDLS and CDR2 YYNGEE. V shed 0 bases and J shed 0 bases, with 7 bases lying between them.

The chain carries TRBV7-2 and TRBJ1-1; the D gene is possibly TRBD1 (6 bases). The CDR3 totals 17 residues. Germline lookup yields CDR1 SGHTA and CDR2 FQGNSA. Trimming took 5 bases from V and 3 from J, leaving 22 bases between them. CDR3 residues: CASSPALGASRYTEAFF. CDR3 bases: TGTGCCAGCAGCCCAGCATTGGGGGCCTCCAGGTACACTGAAGCTTTCTTT.

The chain has TRBV5-6 and TRBJ2-4; 9 nucleotides align to TRBD1. This CDR3 has 14 amino acids. The V gene's germline CDR1 is SGHDT and CDR2 YYEEEE. V lost 4 bases, J lost 8 bases, and 7 bases stayed unmatched. CDR3 region: CASSARDRVDIQYF. CDR3 bases: TGTGCCAGCAGCGCGAGGGACAGGGTTGACATTCAGTACTTC.

This clonotype was picked up one time. This may be a read error: a much more frequent sequence differs by one nucleotide. This chain uses TRBV5-1 with TRBJ2-1, with D unclear. Germline CDR1 reads SGHRS; CDR2 reads YFSETQ. The V gene lost 0 bases and the J gene lost 10 bases, with 20 bases spanning the gap. CDR3 length: 16 residues. CDR3 in amino acids: CASSLGRTEQSYEQFF. CDR3 coding DNA: TGCGCCAGCAGCTTGGGGCGGACGGAACAGTCCTACGAGCAGTTCTTC.

This clonotype was picked up many times. V is TRBV12-3 or TRBV12-4 and J is TRBJ1-4; tentative D call: TRBD1 (5 bases). The CDR3 is made up of 15 amino acids. Trimming took 2 bases from V and 8 from J, leaving 15 bases between them. CDR3: CASSLNGAGMEKLFF. The CDR3 nucleotides read TGTGCCAGCAGTTTAAACGGGGCCGGGATGGAAAAACTGTTTTTT.